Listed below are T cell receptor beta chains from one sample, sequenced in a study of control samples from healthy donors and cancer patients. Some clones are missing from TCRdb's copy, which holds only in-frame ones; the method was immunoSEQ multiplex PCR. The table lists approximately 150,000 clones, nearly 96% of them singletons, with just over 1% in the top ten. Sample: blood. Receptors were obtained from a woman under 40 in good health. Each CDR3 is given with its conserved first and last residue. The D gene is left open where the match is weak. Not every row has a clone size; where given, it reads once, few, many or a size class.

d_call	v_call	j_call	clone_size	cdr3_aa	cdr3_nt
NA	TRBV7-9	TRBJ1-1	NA	CASSQGVTEAFF	TGTGCCAGCAGTCAGGGAGTGACTGAAGCTTTCTTT
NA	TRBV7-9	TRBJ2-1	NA	CACPGDNEQFF	TGTGCTTGCCCCGGGGACAATGAGCAGTTCTTC
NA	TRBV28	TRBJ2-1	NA	CASLTGTSSYNEQFF	TGTGCCAGCCTGACAGGGACTAGCTCCTACAATGAGCAGTTCTTC
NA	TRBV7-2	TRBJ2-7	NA	CASGTEGGISYEQYF	TGTGCCAGCGGGACGGAGGGGGGGATCTCCTACGAGCAGTACTTC
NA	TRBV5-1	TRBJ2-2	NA	CASSLASIGELFF	TGCGCCAGCAGCTTGGCTAGCATCGGGGAGCTGTTTTTT
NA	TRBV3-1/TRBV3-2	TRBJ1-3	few	CASSQEGGLGNTIYF	TGTGCCAGCAGCCAAGAAGGCGGACTTGGAAACACCATATATTTT
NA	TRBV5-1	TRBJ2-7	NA	CASSLRQSSYEQYF	TGCGCCAGCAGCTTGAGGCAGTCTTCATACGAGCAGTACTTC
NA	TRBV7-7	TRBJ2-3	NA	CASSLTNTDTQYF	TGTGCTAGCAGCCTGACTAACACAGATACGCAGTATTTT
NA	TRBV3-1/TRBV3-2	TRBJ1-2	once	CASSQGGMGYTF	TGTGCCAGCTCCCAAGGGGGTATGGGCTACACCTTC
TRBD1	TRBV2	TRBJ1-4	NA	CASRRDSLSSATNEKLFF	TGTGCCAGCCGCCGGGACAGCCTGTCCTCCGCAACTAATGAAAAACTGTTTTTT
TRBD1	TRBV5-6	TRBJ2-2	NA	CASSSQGVSGELFF	TGTGCCAGCAGCTCACAGGGGGTATCCGGGGAGCTGTTTTTT
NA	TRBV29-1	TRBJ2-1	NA	CSVVGSGNEQFF	TGCAGCGTTGTGGGCTCAGGGAATGAGCAGTTCTTC
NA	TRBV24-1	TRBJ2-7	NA	CATSDPNISYEQYF	TGTGCCACCAGTGATCCCAATATTTCCTACGAGCAGTACTTC
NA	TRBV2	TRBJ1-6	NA	CASSEFRGGNSPLHF	TGTGCCAGCAGTGAGTTTAGGGGAGGAAATTCACCCCTCCACTTT
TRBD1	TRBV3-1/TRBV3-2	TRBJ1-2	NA	CASSRGSGGGYGYTF	TGTGCCAGCAGCCGTGGATCAGGGGGTGGCTATGGCTACACCTTC
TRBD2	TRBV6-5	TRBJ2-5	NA	CASSYEGLDPQYF	TGTGCCAGCAGTTACGAAGGACTAGACCCACAGTACTTC
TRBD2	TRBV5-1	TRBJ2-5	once	CASSSLAGGAKETQYF	TGCGCCAGCAGCTCCCTAGCGGGGGGAGCTAAAGAGACCCAGTACTTC
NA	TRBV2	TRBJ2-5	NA	CASSYVQETQYF	TGTGCCAGCAGTTACGTCCAAGAGACCCAGTACTTC
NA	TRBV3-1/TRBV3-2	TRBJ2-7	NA	CASSQVAAPYEQYF	TGTGCCAGCAGCCAAGTGGCAGCCCCCTACGAGCAGTACTTC
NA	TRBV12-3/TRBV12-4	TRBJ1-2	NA	CAKSTGSNYGYTF	TGTGCCAAGTCCACAGGGTCTAACTATGGCTACACCTTC
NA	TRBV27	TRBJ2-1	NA	CASSLPGSYNEQFF	TGTGCCAGCAGTTTACCGGGATCCTACAATGAGCAGTTCTTC
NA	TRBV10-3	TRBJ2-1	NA	CAISSLARSYNEQFF	TGTGCCATCAGTTCTTTAGCGCGCTCCTACAATGAGCAGTTCTTC
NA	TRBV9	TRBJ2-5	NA	CASSVHEETQYF	TGTGCCAGCAGCGTGCATGAAGAGACCCAGTACTTC
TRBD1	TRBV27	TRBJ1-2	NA	CASRDRGQGYYGYTF	TGTGCCAGCAGGGACAGGGGGCAAGGGTACTATGGCTACACCTTC
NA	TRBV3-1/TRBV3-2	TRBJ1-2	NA	CASSQPTGYYGYTF	TGTGCCAGCAGCCAACCTACAGGGTACTATGGCTACACCTTC
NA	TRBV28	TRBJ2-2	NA	CASSHSPDNTGELFF	TGTGCCAGCAGTCATTCCCCGGACAACACCGGGGAGCTGTTTTTT
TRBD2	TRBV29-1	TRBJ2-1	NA	CSVTISGGSWEQFF	TGCAGCGTGACGATTAGCGGGGGGTCGTGGGAGCAGTTCTTC
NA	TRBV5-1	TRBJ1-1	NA	CASRKWEEPNTEAFF	TGCGCCAGCCGCAAGTGGGAGGAACCGAACACTGAAGCTTTCTTT
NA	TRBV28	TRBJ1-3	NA	CASSLYNTRSGNTIYF	TGTGCCAGCAGTTTATATAACACCCGCTCTGGAAACACCATATATTTT
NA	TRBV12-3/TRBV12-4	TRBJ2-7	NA	CASSSTHYEQYF	TGTGCCAGCAGTTCTACCCATTACGAGCAGTACTTC
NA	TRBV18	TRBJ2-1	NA	CASSPISGISYNEQFF	TGTGCCAGCTCACCTATTAGCGGAATCTCCTACAATGAGCAGTTCTTC
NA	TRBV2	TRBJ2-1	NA	CARGGVVSYNEQFF	TGTGCCAGGGGGGGTGTAGTGTCCTACAATGAGCAGTTCTTC
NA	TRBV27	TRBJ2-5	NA	CASSRKLGETQYF	TGTGCCAGCAGTCGGAAACTGGGGGAGACCCAGTACTTC
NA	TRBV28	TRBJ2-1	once	CASSPLEGAGNYNEQFF	TGTGCCAGCAGCCCGCTGGAGGGAGCCGGAAATTACAATGAGCAGTTCTTC
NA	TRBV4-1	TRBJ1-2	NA	CASSAQATLGYGYTF	TGCGCCAGCAGCGCCCAAGCAACCCTAGGCTATGGCTACACCTTC
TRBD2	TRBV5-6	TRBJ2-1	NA	CASSFPSGGANEQFF	TGTGCCAGCAGCTTCCCTAGCGGGGGGGCAAATGAGCAGTTCTTC
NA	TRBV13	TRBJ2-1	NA	CASSLGLAGNEQFF	TGTGCCAGCAGCTTAGGACTAGCTGGCAATGAGCAGTTCTTC
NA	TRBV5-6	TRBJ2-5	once	CASSRLGGETQYF	TGTGCCAGCAGTCGTCTTGGTGGGGAGACCCAGTACTTC
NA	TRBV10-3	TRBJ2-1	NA	CAISESGYNEQFF	TGTGCCATCAGTGAGTCCGGGTACAATGAGCAGTTCTTC
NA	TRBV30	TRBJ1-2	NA	CALGGAQYGYTF	TGTGCCCTGGGGGGGGCGCAATACGGCTACACCTTC
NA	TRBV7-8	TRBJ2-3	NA	CASNLALGTDTQYF	TGTGCCAGCAACTTAGCCCTAGGCACAGATACGCAGTATTTT
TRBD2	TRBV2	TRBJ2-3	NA	CASIFSSGKGDTQYF	TGTGCCAGCATTTTCTCTAGCGGGAAGGGAGATACGCAGTATTTT
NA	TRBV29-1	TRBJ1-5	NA	CSASQGGDQPQHF	TGCAGCGCCTCCCAGGGAGGGGATCAGCCCCAGCATTTT
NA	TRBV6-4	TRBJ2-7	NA	CASSDSSYEQYF	TGTGCCAGCAGTGACTCCTCCTACGAGCAGTACTTC
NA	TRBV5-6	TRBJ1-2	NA	CASSLVGMLLDYGYTF	TGTGCCAGCAGCTTGGTAGGGATGCTCCTCGACTATGGCTACACCTTC
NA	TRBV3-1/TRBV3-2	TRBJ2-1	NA	CASSQHGGHEQFF	TGTGCCAGCAGCCAACATGGGGGGCATGAGCAGTTCTTC
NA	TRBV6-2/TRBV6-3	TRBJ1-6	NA	CASSSLLGQGFWDSPLHF	TGTGCCAGCAGTTCCCTATTGGGTCAGGGGTTTTGGGATTCACCCCTCCACTTT
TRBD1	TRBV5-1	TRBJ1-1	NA	CASSGTGVNTEAFF	TGCGCCAGCAGCGGGACAGGAGTTAACACTGAAGCTTTCTTT
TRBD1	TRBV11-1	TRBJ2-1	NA	CASSWDRTGVYNEQFF	TGTGCCAGCAGCTGGGATCGGACAGGGGTCTACAATGAGCAGTTCTTC
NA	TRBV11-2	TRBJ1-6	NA	CASSLAGGTRVGGSPLHF	TGTGCCAGCAGCTTAGCCGGGGGCACCAGGGTAGGGGGTTCACCCCTCCACTTT
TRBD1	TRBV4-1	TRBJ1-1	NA	CASSQFRQGPMNTEAFF	TGCGCCAGCAGCCAATTCAGACAGGGGCCAATGAACACTGAAGCTTTCTTT
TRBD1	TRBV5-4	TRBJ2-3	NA	CASSYDRADTQYF	TGTGCCAGCAGCTACGACAGGGCGGATACGCAGTATTTT
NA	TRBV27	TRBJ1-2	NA	CGARVGTSYGYTF	TGTGGCGCTCGGGTTGGCACCAGCTATGGCTACACCTTC
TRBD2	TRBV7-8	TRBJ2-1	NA	CASSLGAGGSSYNEQFF	TGTGCCAGCAGCTTAGGAGCGGGAGGGAGCTCCTACAATGAGCAGTTCTTC
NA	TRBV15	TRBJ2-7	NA	CATSRDHRRYRDEQYF	TGTGCCACCAGCAGAGACCACAGGAGGTATCGGGACGAGCAGTACTTC
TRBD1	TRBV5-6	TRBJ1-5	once	CASSSRDRGFGQPQHF	TGTGCCAGCAGCTCCCGGGACAGGGGCTTCGGTCAGCCCCAGCATTTT
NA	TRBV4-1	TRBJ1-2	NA	CASSHAPRGEYGYTF	TGCGCCAGCAGCCATGCCCCACGGGGAGAATATGGCTACACCTTC
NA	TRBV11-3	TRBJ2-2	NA	CASSLHPSSGELFF	TGTGCCAGCAGCTTACACCCCTCCTCCGGGGAGCTGTTTTTT
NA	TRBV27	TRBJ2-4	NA	CASSSPLRGRVNIQYF	TGTGCCAGCAGCTCCCCCTTACGAGGGAGAGTAAACATTCAGTACTTC
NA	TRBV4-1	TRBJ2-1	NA	CASSQDPAGGFYNEQFF	TGCGCCAGCAGCCAAGATCCGGCAGGGGGGTTCTACAATGAGCAGTTCTTC